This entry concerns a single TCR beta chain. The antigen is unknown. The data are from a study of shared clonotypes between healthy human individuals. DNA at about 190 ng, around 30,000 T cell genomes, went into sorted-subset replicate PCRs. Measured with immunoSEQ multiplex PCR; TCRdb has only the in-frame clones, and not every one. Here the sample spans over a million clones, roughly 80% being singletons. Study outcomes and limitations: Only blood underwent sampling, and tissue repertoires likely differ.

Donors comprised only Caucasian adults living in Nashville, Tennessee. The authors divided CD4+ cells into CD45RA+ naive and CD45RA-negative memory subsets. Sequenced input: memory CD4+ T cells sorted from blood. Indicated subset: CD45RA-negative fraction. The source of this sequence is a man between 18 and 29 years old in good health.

The CDR3 protein is CASSSTGLNQPQHF. The DNA of the CDR3 is TGTGCCAGCAGCTCGACAGGGCTGAATCAGCCCCAGCATTTT. The rearrangement joins TRBV5-6 to TRBJ1-5; 7 bases agree with TRBD1. The CDR3 spans 14 residues. V dropped 3 bases and J dropped 4; count of bases not matched to a gene: 4. Germline lookup yields CDR1 SGHDT and CDR2 YYEEEE.